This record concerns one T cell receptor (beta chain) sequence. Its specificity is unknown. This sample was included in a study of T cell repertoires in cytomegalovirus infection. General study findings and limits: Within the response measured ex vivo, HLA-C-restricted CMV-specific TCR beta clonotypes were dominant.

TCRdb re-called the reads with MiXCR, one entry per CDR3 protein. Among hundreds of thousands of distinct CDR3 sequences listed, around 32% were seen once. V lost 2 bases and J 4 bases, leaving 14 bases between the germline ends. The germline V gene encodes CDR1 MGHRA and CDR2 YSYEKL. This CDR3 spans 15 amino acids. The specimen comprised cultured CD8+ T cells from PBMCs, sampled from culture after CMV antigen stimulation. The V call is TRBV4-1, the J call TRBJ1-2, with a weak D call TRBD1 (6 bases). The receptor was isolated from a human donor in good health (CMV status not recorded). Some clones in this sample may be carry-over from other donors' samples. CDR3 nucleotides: TGCGCCAGCAGCCAAAGTGGGGGGCCCTCCTATGGCTACACCTTC. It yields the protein CASSQSGGPSYGYTF.